Below are 17 T cell receptor beta chains sequenced from a single sample in a study of technical replicates of blood from a few donors. Only in-frame clones appear in the TCRdb table, and some are missing; sequencing was by immunoSEQ multiplex PCR. The profile shows fewer than 80,000 clones, under 90% of them singletons. The sequenced sample consisted of PBMCs. The source is a human donor in good health. Some clones in this sample may be carry-over from other donors' samples.

V and J are TRBV15 and TRBJ2-7, with a tentative D call TRBD2 (7 bases). Trimming took off 6 bases at V and 6 bases at J, with 12 bases between the two ends. Germline-derived CDR1 and CDR2 are LNHNV and YYDKDF (reference sequence). The CDR3 covers 12 residues. CDR3 in amino acids: CATSGGGLEQYF. CDR3 DNA: TGTGCCACCAGTGGGGGGGGGCTCGAGCAGTACTTC.

This chain uses TRBV4-1 with TRBJ1-3; tentatively, D is TRBD1 (5 bases). V was pared by 3 bases and J by 1 base, with 13 bases between. Germline V lookup: CDR1 MGHRA, CDR2 YSYEKL. The CDR3 runs to 16 residues. The CDR3 sequence is CASSQANQGSGNTIYF. The CDR3 coding sequence is TGCGCCAGCAGCCAGGCGAATCAGGGATCTGGAAACACCATATATTTT.

CDR3 region: CASSPDRPYGYTF. CDR3 nucleotides: TGTGCCAGCAGCCCGGACAGGCCCTATGGCTACACCTTC. The chain has TRBV13 and TRBJ1-2; 7 nucleotides agree with TRBD1. The length of the CDR3 is 13 residues. Trimming at V came to 5 bases and at J to 4 bases, leaving 4 bases not matched to a gene. The germline gives CDR1 PRHDT, CDR2 FYEKMQ (reference sequence).

The genes are TRBV2 and TRBJ2-7; 12 bases match TRBD2. V was pared by 5 bases and J by 4 bases, with 6 bases of the junction left unmatched. This CDR3 is 15 amino acids long. Germline-derived CDR1 and CDR2 are SNHLY and FYNNEI. CDR3 bases: TGTGCCAGCAGTCCGGGACTAGCGGGTCTATACGAGCAGTACTTC. Encoded protein: CASSPGLAGLYEQYF.

V gene TRBV7-9 combines with J gene TRBJ2-5; a weak D match, TRBD2 (8 bases). This CDR3 contains 17 residues. V lost 4 bases to trimming and J lost 8 bases, with 26 bases between them. Germline assignment: CDR1 SEHNR and CDR2 FQNEAQ (reference sequence). CDR3 in DNA: TGTGCCAGCAGCTCAGAGAGGATAGGGACAGCGGGAGATACCCAGTACTTC. This sequence encodes CASSSERIGTAGDTQYF.

The chain uses TRBV19 and TRBJ2-1, with 8 bases lining up with TRBD1. Germline values: CDR1 LNHDA, CDR2 SQIVND (reference sequence). The V gene end was trimmed by 5 bases and the J gene end by 8 bases; junction bases not matched to a gene: 5. This CDR3 region has 13 residues. The CDR3 loop reads CASSDRGGDEQFF. DNA for the CDR3: TGTGCCAGTAGTGACAGGGGCGGGGATGAGCAGTTCTTC.

The J gene is TRBJ2-2, the V gene TRBV7-7, with a possible D match to TRBD2 (5 bases). Germline assignment: CDR1 SSHAT and CDR2 FNYEAQ (reference sequence). V was pared by 5 bases and J by 4 bases, with 17 bases between. CDR3 length: 16 residues. The CDR3 loop reads CASSLRLPESTGELFF. The CDR3 DNA is TGTGCCAGCAGCCTCCGACTACCCGAGAGCACCGGGGAGCTGTTTTTT.

V usage is TRBV5-5 and J usage is TRBJ2-5; 7 bases fit TRBD1. Germline V gene sequence: CDR1 SGHKS, CDR2 YYEKEE (reference sequence). V was clipped by 4 bases and J by 7 bases; unmatched bases: 10. CDR3 size: 14 residues. CDR3 protein: CASSRDSGGRTQYF. The CDR3 DNA reads as TGTGCCAGCAGCCGGGACAGCGGCGGTCGGACCCAGTACTTC.

The rearrangement links TRBV7-9 to TRBJ1-2; 7 nucleotides agree with TRBD1. J was trimmed by 4 bases and V by 10 bases; bases with no gene match: 3. Germline lookup yields CDR1 SEHNR and CDR2 FQNEAQ (reference sequence). The CDR3 is made up of 11 amino acids. CDR3 region: CATGQAYGYTF. For the CDR3, the DNA is TGTGCCACAGGACAGGCCTATGGCTACACCTTC.

The chain uses TRBV6-5 and TRBJ1-1, with 7 bases matching TRBD1. Germline CDR1 MNHEY, CDR2 SVGAGI. The CDR3 is 14 residues long. The V gene end was trimmed by 5 bases and the J gene end by 5 bases; junction bases not matched to a gene: 8. The CDR3 DNA reads as TGTGCCAGCAGTACACGACAGGGTGTTACTGAAGCTTTCTTT. Its translation: CASSTRQGVTEAFF.

The CDR3 coding sequence is TGTGCCAGCAGTGACTCGTCCAGCGGGGCCTCAGATACGCAGTATTTT. Amino acids: CASSDSSSGASDTQYF. V is TRBV6-4 and J is TRBJ2-3, with 7 bases matching TRBD2. With 0 bases clipped from V and 4 bases from J, the junction kept 7 bases outside the gene matches. The CDR3 loop spans 16 amino acids. Germline CDR1 reads MRHNA; CDR2 reads SNTAGT.

The CDR3 region has the DNA TGTGCCTGTAAACCCAGGGGCCCCTCCTATAATTCACCCCTCCACTTT. As protein: CACKPRGPSYNSPLHF. The rearrangement joins TRBV30 to TRBJ1-6; D possibly corresponds to TRBD1 (6 bases). From germline, CDR1 is GTSNPN and CDR2 SVGIG (reference sequence). The CDR3 covers 16 residues. Trimming removed 6 bases at V and 0 bases at J, with 15 bases between.

CDR3 sequence (DNA): TGTGCCAGCAGCTTACGAGCGGGAGTCTACGAGCAGTACTTC. Its protein is CASSLRAGVYEQYF. This chain links TRBV5-6 with TRBJ2-7; 8 bases map to TRBD2. The germline CDR1 and CDR2 sequences are SGHDT and YYEEEE. With V trimmed by 2 bases and J by 3 bases, 4 bases remained unmatched. The CDR3 consists of 14 residues. The full variable domain, with the rest looked up from reference TRBV5-6 and TRBJ2-7, is DAGVTQSPTHLIKTRGQQVTLRCSPKSGHDTVSWYQQALGQGPQFIFQYYEEEERQRGNFPDRFSGHQFPNYSSELNVNALLLGDSALYLCASSLRAGVYEQYFGPGTRLTVT.

The chain employs TRBV4-3 and TRBJ2-1; 9 bases align to TRBD2. The CDR3 is 15 residues long. The V gene's germline CDR1 is LGHNA and CDR2 YSLEER. The V and J ends lost 2 bases and 10 bases, in that order; junction bases with no gene match: 9. The CDR3 region is CASSQTSGPFIEQFF. The CDR3 nucleotides read TGCGCCAGCAGCCAAACTAGCGGGCCTTTTATAGAGCAGTTCTTC.

The chain employs TRBV30 and TRBJ2-7, with 14 bases lining up with TRBD2. Trimming cost V 1 base and J 4 bases; bases outside gene matches: 6. The CDR3 runs 16 residues. Germline V gene sequence: CDR1 GTSNPN, CDR2 SVGIG (reference sequence). The CDR3 DNA reads TGTGCCTGGAGTGCAGGGGGGACTAGCGGGAGTTACGAGCAGTACTTC. Translation gives CAWSAGGTSGSYEQYF.

This clone was observed once. The chain combines TRBV5-4 with TRBJ2-1; D is possibly TRBD2 (6 bases). The V end lost 0 bases, the J end lost 4 bases, and 8 bases lay between the germline ends. Germline V gene data show CDR1 as SGHNT and CDR2 as YYREEE (reference sequence). The CDR3 has 14 amino acids. The CDR3 DNA reads as TGTGCCAGCAGCTTGGGTGCGGGGTACAATGAGCAGTTCTTC. This translates into CASSLGAGYNEQFF.

The CDR3 DNA follows: TGTGCCAGCAGCCCACACGGGTTTAGGAACACTGAAGCTTTCTTT. Translated, it gives CASSPHGFRNTEAFF. The V and J genes are TRBV9 and TRBJ1-1; no clear D. Trimming stripped 4 bases from V and 1 base from J, with 14 bases between. The CDR3 covers 15 residues. CDR1 is SGDLS, CDR2 YYNGEE, per germline. Combining the CDR3 with reference TRBV9 and TRBJ1-1 gives the whole variable domain DSGVTQTPKHLITATGQRVTLRCSPRSGDLSVYWYQQSLDQGLQFLIQYYNGEERAKGNILERFSAQQFPDLHSELNLSSLELGDSALYFCASSPHGFRNTEAFFGQGTRLTVV.